The next 10 T cell receptor beta chains were all read from a single sample in a study of T cells in Graves' hyperthyroidism and ophthalmopathy. The CDR3 regions of TCR beta were amplified from RNA transcripts. The HTBI primer set was used in a first-round RT-PCR of the TCR CDR3. TCRdb re-analysed the multiplex PCR reads in MiXCR, keeping a single row per CDR3 protein. The sample records hundreds of thousands of distinct CDR3 sequences, around 15% being singletons. Sequencing was carried out using blood. The receptors shown here come from a woman in her thirties or forties with Graves' ophthalmopathy.

This clonotype was recorded a few times. The CDR3 loop is CASSSLGTGDHEQYF. CDR3 nucleotide sequence: TGTGCCAGCAGCTCCCTCGGGACAGGGGACCACGAGCAGTACTTC. The chain has TRBV11-2 and TRBJ2-7, with TRBD1 matching over 10 bases. J gave up 5 bases and V 4 bases, and 8 bases lay outside the gene matches. Germline lookup yields CDR1 SGHAT and CDR2 FQNNGV. The CDR3 is made up of 15 amino acids.

This clonotype was counted many times. The chain has TRBV27 and TRBJ1-4; D remains unclear. The CDR3 is made up of 16 amino acids. The V gene lost 6 bases and the J gene lost 0 bases, with 14 bases spanning the gap. Per the germline V gene, CDR1 is MNHEY and CDR2 is SMNVEV (reference sequence). CDR3 DNA sequence: TGTGCCAGCAGCCCTGCCCGCAGATCAACTAATGAAAAACTGTTTTTT. Its translation is CASSPARRSTNEKLFF.

This clonotype was detected many times. The rearrangement uses TRBV28 and TRBJ2-7, with TRBD1 as a possible D gene (6 bases). CDR1 and CDR2 (germline): MDHEN, SYDVKM. This CDR3 contains 13 residues. Trimming shortened V by 6 bases and J by 3 bases, and 12 bases separated the two germline ends. CDR3 amino acids: CASRRGQRYEQYF. The CDR3 DNA reads TGTGCCAGCAGACGCGGACAGCGCTACGAGCAGTACTTC.

This clonotype was seen repeatedly, ten times or more. The V and J genes are TRBV28 and TRBJ2-7, with D possibly matching TRBD2 (6 bases). There are 14 residues in the CDR3. The germline V gene encodes CDR1 MDHEN and CDR2 SYDVKM. Trimming took 5 bases from V and 4 from J, leaving 15 bases between them. The CDR3 region has the DNA TGTGCCAGCAGTGTCTACCGGGAGAGATACGAGCAGTACTTC. This translates into CASSVYRERYEQYF.

This clonotype was observed a single time. This chain links TRBV15 with TRBJ2-7; 8 bases are shared with TRBD1. With 5 bases clipped from V and 6 bases from J, the junction kept 6 bases outside the gene matches. The CDR3 spans 13 residues. Germline V gene lookup returns CDR1 LNHNV and CDR2 YYDKDF (reference sequence). CDR3 DNA: TGTGCCACCAGCGGACTACAGGGGGGCGAGCAGTACTTC. Translation: CATSGLQGGEQYF.

There are many counts of this clonotype. The chain employs TRBV12-3 or TRBV12-4 and TRBJ1-5; D is uncertain. V was pared by 2 bases and J by 2 bases, with 7 bases between. The CDR3 has 14 residues. The CDR3 sequence is CASSLSQGNQPQHF. Here the CDR3 DNA reads TGTGCCAGCAGTTTAAGTCAGGGCAATCAGCCCCAGCATTTT.

V usage is TRBV6-1 and J usage is TRBJ2-7; no definite D call. This CDR3 has 14 amino acids. Germline values: CDR1 MNHNS, CDR2 SASEGT. Trimming shortened V by 6 bases and J by 2 bases, and 14 bases separated the two germline ends. The CDR3 loop is CASRPTMRAYEQYF. The CDR3 nucleotides read TGTGCCAGCAGGCCCACTATGCGTGCCTACGAGCAGTACTTC.

V is TRBV6-1 and J is TRBJ2-7; TRBD2 matches 12 bases. The V gene's germline CDR1 is MNHNS and CDR2 SASEGT. V dropped 2 bases and J dropped 5; count of bases not matched to a gene: 7. The CDR3 runs to 16 residues. The CDR3 loop reads CASSETPSGRGDEQYF. Here the CDR3 DNA reads TGTGCCAGCAGTGAAACCCCTAGCGGGAGGGGCGACGAGCAGTACTTC.

The genes are TRBV18 and TRBJ2-7; D assignment may be TRBD1 or TRBD2 (5 bases each). The CDR3 is 15 amino acids. Germline V gene sequence: CDR1 KGHSH, CDR2 LQKENI. With 3 bases removed from V and 3 bases from J, the gap between germline ends came to 15 bases. Here the CDR3 reads CASSPGTRSDYEQYF. CDR3 nucleotide sequence: TGTGCCAGCTCACCCGGGACCCGGTCAGACTACGAGCAGTACTTC. The variable domain in full, with the rest retrieved from reference TRBV18 and TRBJ2-7, is NAGVMQNPRHLVRRRGQEARLRCSPMKGHSHVYWYRQLPEEGLKFMVYLQKENIIDESGMPKERFSAEFPKEGPSILRIQQVVRGDSAAYFCASSPGTRSDYEQYFGPGTRLTVT.

The chain is built from TRBV7-9 and TRBJ1-2; D gene ambiguous. The ends were cut back, 2 bases at V and 3 bases at J, with 13 bases in the middle. CDR3 length: 15 residues. Germline values: CDR1 SEHNR, CDR2 FQNEAQ (reference sequence). In DNA, the CDR3 is TGTGCCAGCAGCTTAAACACCCGGGGAGACTATGGCTACACCTTC. Translation gives CASSLNTRGDYGYTF.